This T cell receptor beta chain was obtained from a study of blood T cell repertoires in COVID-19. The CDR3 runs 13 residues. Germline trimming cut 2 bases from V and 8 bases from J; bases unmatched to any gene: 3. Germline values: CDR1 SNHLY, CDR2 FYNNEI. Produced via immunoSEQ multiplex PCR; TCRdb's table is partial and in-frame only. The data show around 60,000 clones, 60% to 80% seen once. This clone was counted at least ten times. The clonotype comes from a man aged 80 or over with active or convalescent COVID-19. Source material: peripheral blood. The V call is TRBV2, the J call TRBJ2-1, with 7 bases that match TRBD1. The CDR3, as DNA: TGTGCCAGCAGTGAACCGAGGGGGCATGAGCAGTTCTTC. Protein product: CASSEPRGHEQFF.